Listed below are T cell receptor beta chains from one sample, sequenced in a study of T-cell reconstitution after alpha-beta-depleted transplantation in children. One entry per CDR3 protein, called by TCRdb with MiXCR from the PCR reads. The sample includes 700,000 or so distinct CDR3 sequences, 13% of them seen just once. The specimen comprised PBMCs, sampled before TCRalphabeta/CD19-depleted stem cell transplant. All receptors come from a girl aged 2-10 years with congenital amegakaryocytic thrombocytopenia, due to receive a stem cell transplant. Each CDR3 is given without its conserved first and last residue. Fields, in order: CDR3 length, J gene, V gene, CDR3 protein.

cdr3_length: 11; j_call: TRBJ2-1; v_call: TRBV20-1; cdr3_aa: SARRGVNNEQF
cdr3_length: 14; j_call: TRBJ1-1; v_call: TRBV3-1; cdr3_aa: ASSQPFGGMNTEAF
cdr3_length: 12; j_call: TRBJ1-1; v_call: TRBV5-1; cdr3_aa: ASSPVRDNTEAF
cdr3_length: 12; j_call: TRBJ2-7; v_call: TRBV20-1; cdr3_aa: SARDQPSGYEQY
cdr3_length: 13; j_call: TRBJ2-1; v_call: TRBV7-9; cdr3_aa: ASSFWESSYNEQF
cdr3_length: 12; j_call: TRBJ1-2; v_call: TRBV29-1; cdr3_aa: SVEDPGQGGGYT
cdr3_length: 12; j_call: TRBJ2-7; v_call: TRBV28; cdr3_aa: ASTSGTSSYEQY
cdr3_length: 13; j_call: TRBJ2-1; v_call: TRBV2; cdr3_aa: ASPLGQGAHNEQF
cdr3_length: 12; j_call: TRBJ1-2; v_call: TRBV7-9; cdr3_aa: ASSTGGQDYAYT
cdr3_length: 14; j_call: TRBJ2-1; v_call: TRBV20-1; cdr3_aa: SARDRVAGVIWEQF
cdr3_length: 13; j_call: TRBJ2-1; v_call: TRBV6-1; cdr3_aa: ASSPRSGSFNEQF
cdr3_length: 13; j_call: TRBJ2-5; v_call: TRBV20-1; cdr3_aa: SASRNQGGSETQY
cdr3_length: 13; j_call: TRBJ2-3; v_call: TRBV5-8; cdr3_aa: ASSLASGTYDTQY
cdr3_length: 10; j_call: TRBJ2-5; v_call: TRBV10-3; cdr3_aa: AISVGWETQY
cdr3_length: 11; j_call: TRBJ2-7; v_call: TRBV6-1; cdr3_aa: ASSRQAPYEQY
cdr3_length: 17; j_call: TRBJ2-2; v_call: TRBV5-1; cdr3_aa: ASSFGLGTTILDTGELF
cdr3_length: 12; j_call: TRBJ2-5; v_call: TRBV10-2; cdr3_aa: ASTSPSGQETQY
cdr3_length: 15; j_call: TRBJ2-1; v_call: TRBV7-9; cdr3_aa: ASSLTEGGLARNEQF
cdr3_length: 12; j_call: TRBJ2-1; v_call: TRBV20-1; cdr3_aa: SARLAPSYNEQF
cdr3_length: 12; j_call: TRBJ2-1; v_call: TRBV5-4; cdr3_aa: ASSFRNSYNEQF
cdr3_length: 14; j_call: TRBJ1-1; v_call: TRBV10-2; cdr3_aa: ASSEGPLGMNTEAF
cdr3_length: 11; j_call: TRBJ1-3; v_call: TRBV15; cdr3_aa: ATSRDRGPTIY